This T cell receptor (beta chain) was found in a study of regulatory T cells in long-lasting Graves disease. V shed 5 bases and J 7 bases; nucleotides not matched to a gene: 11. The CDR3 has 16 amino acids. Germline lookup yields CDR1 SGHTA and CDR2 FQGTGA. Overall study results and limits: Persistent Graves' patients possessed reduced TCR diversity relative to recently diagnosed ones.

To note about this clonotype: Antigen specificity is unknown. This likely came from a read error, as a far larger clone is one base away.

Time point specified: newly diagnosed GD, antithyroid drugs for less than 3 months. PBMCs were the source of the RNA used for TCR sequencing. Through Arm-PCR of CDR3 regions and iRepertoire HTBI primers, TCR beta libraries were built. TCRdb redid the calling of the multiplex PCR reads with MiXCR, one entry per CDR3 protein. The table includes 300,000 to 450,000 distinct CDR3 sequences, around a sixth detected once. The gene calls are TRBV7-3 and TRBJ1-4; 9 positions agree with TRBD1. The receptor's source is a female donor with Graves disease. This specimen consisted of peripheral blood mononuclear cells (PBMCs), obtained at new diagnosis, from a patient treated with antithyroid drugs. CDR3 protein: CASSPHPADRGEKLFF. The CDR3 coding sequence is TGTGCCAGCAGCCCCCATCCTGCGGACAGGGGTGAAAAACTGTTTTTT.